The 13 T cell receptor beta chains presented below share a single source sample, sequenced in a study of blood T cell repertoires in COVID-19 (dated by TCRdb to about 2020). Library preparation employed the immunoSEQ multiplex PCR assay. What TCRdb holds here is the immuneACCESS table cut down to in-frame rearrangements. Part of the clones is not present; checked against another copy, under half of the missing clones reflect an unresolved V gene, and the others are unexplained. The sample profile shows roughly 250,000 clones; around 87% of them were found once. Together, the top ten hold just over 7% of the sample. The sequenced material came from peripheral blood. All receptors come from a man aged 55 to 70 who had recovered from COVID-19.

In its sample, this clone was seen a few times. The gene calls are TRBV27 and TRBJ1-1, with D possibly matching TRBD1 (6 bases). Trimming took 4 bases from V and 10 from J, leaving 13 bases between them. The V gene's germline CDR1 is MNHEY and CDR2 SMNVEV (reference sequence). This CDR3 is 12 amino acids long. The CDR3 loop reads CASSSRTAGAFF. The CDR3 bases are TGTGCCAGCAGTTCCCGGACAGCTGGAGCTTTCTTT.

The chain has TRBV18 and TRBJ2-7; 8 nucleotides agree with TRBD1. V trimming: 3 bases; J trimming: 2 bases; junction bases outside the gene matches: 6. The V gene's germline CDR1 is KGHSH and CDR2 LQKENI. This CDR3 is built from 15 residues. In DNA, the CDR3 is TGTGCCAGCTCACCCGGGACAGGTGGGGCCTACGAGCAGTACTTC. This sequence encodes CASSPGTGGAYEQYF.

This chain connects TRBV5-1 to TRBJ2-1; TRBD2 matches at 11 bases. Per germline, CDR1 SGHRS and CDR2 YFSETQ. With V trimmed by 5 bases and J by 0 bases, 10 bases remained unmatched. The CDR3 is 18 amino acids. The CDR3 DNA sequence: TGCGCCAGCAGTTGGGCACTAGCGGGGGTCAACTCCTACAATGAGCAGTTCTTC. Translation: CASSWALAGVNSYNEQFF.

The rearrangement uses TRBV7-9 and TRBJ2-3; D possibly corresponds to TRBD2 (6 bases). CDR3 size: 17 residues. Trimming took off 3 bases at V and 1 base at J, with 17 bases between the two ends. Germline V gene data show CDR1 as SEHNR and CDR2 as FQNEAQ (reference sequence). CDR3 nucleotide sequence: TGTGCCAGCAGCTTGCGGGGAAAGGGAGGTGGCACAGATACGCAGTATTTT. Its translation: CASSLRGKGGGTDTQYF.

The rearrangement links TRBV18 to TRBJ1-2; maybe TRBD1 (6 bases). V was clipped by 2 bases and J by 7 bases, with 8 bases between them. Germline V gene data show CDR1 as KGHSH and CDR2 as LQKENI. The CDR3 spans 12 residues. CDR3 residues: CASSPMGAGYTF. As DNA, the CDR3 is TGTGCCAGCTCACCAATGGGGGCTGGCTACACCTTC.

J is TRBJ2-7 and V is TRBV4-1, with D tentatively TRBD2 (6 bases). The CDR3 sequence is 14 residues long. Between the trimmed V and J ends, which lost 0 bases and 7 bases, there was a span of 13 bases. CDR1 and CDR2 (germline): MGHRA, YSYEKL. CDR3 sequence: CASSQDPRAGEQYF. Written as DNA, the CDR3 is TGCGCCAGCAGCCAAGATCCCAGGGCGGGAGAGCAGTACTTC.

This chain connects TRBV6-6 to TRBJ1-1, with a weak D call TRBD1 (5 bases). Looked up from germline, CDR1 is MNHNY and CDR2 is SVGAGI (reference sequence). The CDR3 length is 13 residues. The V and J ends lost 6 bases and 4 bases respectively, with 12 bases between them. CDR3 region: CASRGGQGTEAFF. The CDR3 coding sequence is TGTGCCAGCAGGGGGGGTCAGGGCACTGAAGCTTTCTTT.

The chain carries TRBV19 and TRBJ2-7, with D perhaps matching TRBD2 (6 bases). V lost 3 bases to trimming and J lost 2 bases, with 14 bases between them. CDR3 size: 15 residues. Germline CDR1 reads LNHDA; CDR2 reads SQIVND (reference sequence). The CDR3 bases are TGTGCCAGTAGTATGTTTCCGGGGGTAACCTACGAGCAGTACTTC. Translation: CASSMFPGVTYEQYF.

Points on this clone: This same CDR3 is encoded by further DNA sequences in the sample. The chain combines TRBV11-2 with TRBJ2-3; D perhaps matches TRBD2 (6 bases). The CDR3 is 14 amino acids. Germline loops: CDR1 SGHAT, CDR2 FQNNGV. Trimming left V 1 base short and J 1 base short, with 6 bases between. In DNA, the CDR3 is TGTGCCAGCAGCTTAGGCGGGGGCACAGATACGCAGTATTTT. Its translation is CASSLGGGTDTQYF.

V gene TRBV2 combines with J gene TRBJ1-2, with unresolved D. Trimming stripped 6 bases from V and 4 bases from J, with 18 bases between. Germline values: CDR1 SNHLY, CDR2 FYNNEI. This CDR3 region has 15 residues. CDR3 in DNA: TGTGCCAGCAGCCCTTCGGTTAGCGCGGTCTATGGCTACACCTTC. Its protein is CASSPSVSAVYGYTF.

This chain uses TRBV20-1 with TRBJ2-1; D is undetermined. CDR3 size: 11 residues. Germline-derived CDR1 and CDR2 are DFQATT and SNEGSKA (reference sequence). V lost 8 bases to trimming and J lost 5 bases, with 10 bases between them. DNA of the CDR3: TGCAGTTCCCCACTGGACAATGAGCAGTTCTTC. Amino acid sequence: CSSPLDNEQFF.

The chain uses TRBV7-8 and TRBJ2-2; TRBD2 aligns across 7 bases. Germline CDR1 and CDR2: SGHVS and FQNEAQ. The junction had 6 bases not matched to a gene; V was cut back by 4 bases and J by 4 bases. The CDR3 runs 15 residues. The CDR3 region is CASSSGGIGTGELFF. The CDR3 nucleotides are TGTGCCAGCAGCTCCGGGGGGATAGGCACCGGGGAGCTGTTTTTT.

This rearrangement joins TRBV2 to TRBJ2-7; no reliable D call. The CDR3 is 10 residues long. V lost 3 bases and J lost 5, with 2 bases in between. Germline CDR1 is SNHLY and CDR2 is FYNNEI. The CDR3 bases are TGTGCCAGCAGTGATAACGAGCAGTACTTC. This encodes CASSDNEQYF. The variable domain in full, with the rest retrieved from reference TRBV2 and TRBJ2-7, is EPEVTQTPSHQVTQMGQEVILRCVPISNHLYFYWYRQILGQKVEFLVSFYNNEISEKSEIFDDQFSVERPDGSNFTLKIRSTKLEDSAMYFCASSDNEQYFGPGTRLTVT.